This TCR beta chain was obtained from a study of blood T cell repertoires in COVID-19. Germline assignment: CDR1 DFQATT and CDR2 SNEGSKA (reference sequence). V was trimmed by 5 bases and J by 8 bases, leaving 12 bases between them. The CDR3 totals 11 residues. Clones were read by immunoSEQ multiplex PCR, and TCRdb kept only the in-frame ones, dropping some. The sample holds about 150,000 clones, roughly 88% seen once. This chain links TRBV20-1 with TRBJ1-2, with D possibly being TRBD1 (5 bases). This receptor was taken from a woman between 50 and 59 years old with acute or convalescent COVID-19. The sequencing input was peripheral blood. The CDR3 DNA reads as TGCAGTGCTGATGGGGCCGCGGGCTACACCTTC. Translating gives CSADGAAGYTF.